This TCR beta chain was found in a study of PD-1 blockade in classical Hodgkin lymphoma. Study conclusions and caveats: Underlying causes for the observed repertoire differences were not defined, possibly disease activity or prior therapy. CD8+ TCR diversity did not rise significantly by C4D1, unlike CD4+. Prior to therapy, complete responders displayed diversity much like that of newly diagnosed patients.

With regard to this clone: Its antigen is undetermined.

Germline CDR1 reads SGHDT; CDR2 reads YYEEEE. The ends lost 2 bases at V and 5 bases at J; junction bases unmatched: 7. The CDR3 runs 15 residues. Generated by immunoSEQ multiplex PCR, the TCRdb table keeps only in-frame clones and is missing some. Of tens of thousands of clones listed, 70% to 80% are singletons. Each and every patient relapsed after autologous stem cell transplantation, and patients got differing brentuximab vedotin exposure. Patients had relapsed/refractory classical Hodgkin lymphoma with complete response, partial response or progressive disease as best response. The chain joins TRBV5-6 to TRBJ2-5, with TRBD1 matching 9 bases. This receptor was taken from a human donor with classical Hodgkin lymphoma. The input for sequencing was peripheral blood mononuclear cells (PBMCs), taken at baseline. This chain's CDR3 is CASSLWDRVSETQYF. The CDR3 bases are TGTGCCAGCAGCTTATGGGACAGGGTATCGGAGACCCAGTACTTC.